This TCR beta chain was identified during a study of blood T cell repertoires in COVID-19. Here immunoSEQ multiplex PCR was the method, and the copy in TCRdb shows in-frame clones only, minus some. The table has 150,000 or so clones, 85% to 90% seen once. For this clone: A read error may produce the germline difference seen at one junction end.

Looked up from germline, CDR1 is SGHAT and CDR2 is FQNNGV. The CDR3 has 14 residues. The clonotype comes from a man older than 75 with acute or convalescent COVID-19. V usage is TRBV11-2 and J usage is TRBJ2-7; 11 bases line up with TRBD2. The sequencing sample was made of peripheral blood. In DNA form, the CDR3 reads TGTGCCAGCAGTTTAGCGGGAGGGACCTACGAGCAGTACTTC. This sequence encodes CASSLAGGTYEQYF.